Included here is one TCR beta chain sequence, with context. No antigen is known for it. Per-base quality was not reported, and no clone a single base away is much larger than it. A single peripheral blood draw of around 120 mL on average was collected from each donor into heparinised tubes. A BD FACSAria II and a panel including CD45RO, CCR7, CD25, CD127, CD95 and CD27 were used to sort naive, central memory, regulatory and stem cell-like memory CD4+ T cells. A purity above 95% was achieved for all sorted populations. Right away, PBMCs were isolated by Lymphoprep density gradient centrifugation and were stained directly, with no culture step. To minimize batch effects, samples were stained and sorted in pairs, one healthy donor with one patient per experiment. This entry comes from a study of beta chain features in type 1 diabetes listed by TCRdb under 2018. For the study in its entirety: No differences in mean age, gender distribution, total cell number or subset yield were found between patients and healthy donors. Across all samples, some 99 million sorted cells were examined, and cell number per subset correlated strongly with RNA yield. In the study, TCRB repertoires of sorted circulating CD4+ T cell subsets from recently diagnosed type 1 diabetes patients were compared with those of matched healthy donors. Regulatory and stem cell-like memory subsets were isolated from only 8 patients and 8 healthy donors, whereas naive and central memory subsets came from all 28 donors.

Reading the germline V gene gives CDR1 MNHNS and CDR2 SASEGT. The germline ends are 14 bases apart after V is trimmed by 5 bases and J by 9 bases. The CDR3 covers 13 residues, taking in both the cysteine and the phenylalanine. Here the CDR3 DNA is all that survives: 39 bases in frame from base 1. Paper-wide results and their limitations: Shorter templates might be favored by PCR, yet because patient and control samples were amplified and corrected together, any such skew would affect both groups equally. Fewer insertions and more nucleotide deletions at VDJ recombination sites were observed in patients with type 1 diabetes, implying thymic rearrangement abnormalities. Naive, central memory and regulatory TCRB repertoires appeared to be more alike among patients than among healthy donors. In all four CD4+ subsets, TCRB CDR3 length was moderately but significantly shorter in type 1 diabetes patients. Because cDNA rather than genomic DNA was sequenced, highly expressing activated cells could have been over-represented, although no difference in activation and CD3 levels was found between groups. HLA sub-analyses involved small numbers of individuals, so any influence of HLA type on TCRB rearrangement remained unresolved.

The entire amount of isolated RNA was reverse transcribed using the High Capacity cDNA Reverse Transcription Kit, so the sequenced TCRB transcripts were expressed ones. Deep immunoSEQ sequencing was performed on naive, central memory and regulatory T cell samples, with an average of about 3.6 million total reads per sample. Sorted cells were lysed in RLT buffer, and RNA was extracted using DNase-treated RNeasy Micro or Mini kits according to cell number. To prevent cross-contamination, each cell subset was processed individually, whereas patient and healthy donor samples were processed jointly. The immunoSEQ multiplex PCR was used to amplify TCRB sequences from cDNA, generating 87-bp fragments that spanned the CDR3 region. Amplicons were sequenced on the Illumina HiSeq platform. The original methods were these. PCR bias was corrected computationally using synthetic template baselines, and reads within Hamming distance 2 were collapsed, with unmergeable singletons discarded. Reads were aligned against IMGT to assign V, D and J genes, CDR3 length and insertions or deletions at six rearrangement sites. Within each subset, clonotype counts were normalized to the number of sorted cells before true diversity and Gini coefficients were calculated with the tcR R package. The overlap coefficient, calculated on TCRB nucleotide sequences, was used to quantify repertoire sharing. As a proxy for the pre-selection repertoire, out-of-frame TCRB sequences from naive cells were analyzed. This is the immuneACCESS table as TCRdb keeps it, with only in-frame sequences that have V and J called. A part of the clones is gone; compared with another copy, unresolved V genes explain less than half, and the rest is unexplained. V and J calls and clone size come straight from that table; D and trimming were deduced from the DNA. Here the sample has hundreds of thousands of clones; around an eighth occur a single time. Just under 0.04% of the sample rests with the top ten.

The rearranged chain carries TRBV6-1 and TRBJ2-1; the D gene assignment is ambiguous. This TCR was sampled from a man aged 18 to 30 with type 1 diabetes. The sequencing sample was made of naive CD4+ T cells from blood. The cell subset or site label of this sample denotes: true naive CD4+ T cells. The DNA is as follows: TGTGCCAGCAGTACTGGACGAAGAGGTGAGCAGTTCTTC. Its protein product is CASSTGRRGEQFF.